These T cell receptor beta chains were read from a single sample in a study of CD8 T cells in Susac syndrome. TCRdb independently ran MiXCR on the immunoSEQ multiplex PCR reads; one entry per CDR3 protein. The sample lists some 160,000 distinct CDR3 sequences, approximately 95% seen once, with 0.15% to 0.2% in the top ten. Material: CD8+ T cells from PBMCs. The receptors stem from a human donor with multiple sclerosis. Each CDR3 is given with its conserved first and last residue. A D gene is named only where the DNA matches it firmly. The size of a clone is reported for some rows only, either as once, few or many, or as a class for expanded clones.

D gene: TRBD2; J gene: TRBJ2-1; clone size: -; CDR3 length: 16; V gene: TRBV11-2; CDR3 protein: CASSLAGGVILNEQFF; CDR3 DNA: TGTGCCAGCAGCTTGGCGGGAGGTGTCATTTTAAATGAGCAGTTCTTC
D gene: -; J gene: TRBJ2-5; clone size: -; CDR3 length: 12; V gene: TRBV7-9; CDR3 protein: CASSWGQETQYF; CDR3 DNA: TGTGCCAGCAGCTGGGGCCAAGAGACCCAGTACTTC
D gene: -; J gene: TRBJ1-2; clone size: -; CDR3 length: 13; V gene: TRBV6-5; CDR3 protein: CASSYSGEEGYTF; CDR3 DNA: TGTGCCAGCAGTTACTCAGGGGAGGAAGGCTACACCTTC
D gene: -; J gene: TRBJ2-1; clone size: -; CDR3 length: 15; V gene: TRBV7-3; CDR3 protein: CASSATAGTYNEQFF; CDR3 DNA: TGTGCCAGCAGCGCTACGGCGGGAACGTACAATGAGCAGTTCTTC
D gene: TRBD2; J gene: TRBJ2-7; clone size: -; CDR3 length: 15; V gene: TRBV4-1; CDR3 protein: CASSHSGGPTYEQYF; CDR3 DNA: TGCGCCAGCAGCCACAGCGGGGGGCCAACCTACGAGCAGTACTTC
D gene: TRBD2; J gene: TRBJ2-7; clone size: -; CDR3 length: 17; V gene: TRBV4-1; CDR3 protein: CASSQVVASGLSYEQYF; CDR3 DNA: TGCGCCAGCAGCCAAGTGGTGGCTAGCGGGCTCTCCTACGAGCAGTACTTC
D gene: TRBD1; J gene: TRBJ2-5; clone size: -; CDR3 length: 14; V gene: TRBV9; CDR3 protein: CASSVTGGQETQYF; CDR3 DNA: TGTGCCAGCAGCGTTACAGGGGGACAAGAGACCCAGTACTTC
D gene: -; J gene: TRBJ1-5; clone size: -; CDR3 length: 13; V gene: TRBV27; CDR3 protein: CASSPTVNQPQHF; CDR3 DNA: TGTGCCAGCAGTCCCACAGTCAATCAGCCCCAGCATTTT
D gene: -; J gene: TRBJ2-6; clone size: few; CDR3 length: 15; V gene: TRBV7-2; CDR3 protein: CASSLALGGANVLTF; CDR3 DNA: TGTGCCAGCAGCTTAGCGTTGGGGGGGGCCAACGTCCTGACTTTC
D gene: TRBD1; J gene: TRBJ2-5; clone size: -; CDR3 length: 15; V gene: TRBV6-5; CDR3 protein: CASKSGTGEIETQYF; CDR3 DNA: TGTGCCAGCAAATCCGGGACAGGGGAGATTGAGACCCAGTACTTC
D gene: -; J gene: TRBJ1-3; clone size: once; CDR3 length: 15; V gene: TRBV18; CDR3 protein: CASSPPMRLGNTIYF; CDR3 DNA: TGTGCCAGCTCACCACCGATGAGGTTGGGAAACACCATATATTTT
D gene: -; J gene: TRBJ1-5; clone size: -; CDR3 length: 15; V gene: TRBV12-5; CDR3 protein: CASGLATDSNQPQHF; CDR3 DNA: TGTGCTAGTGGTTTGGCGACAGATAGCAATCAGCCCCAGCATTTT
D gene: -; J gene: TRBJ2-1; clone size: -; CDR3 length: 12; V gene: TRBV29-1; CDR3 protein: CRAGQGYNEQFF; CDR3 DNA: TGCAGAGCCGGGCAGGGATACAATGAGCAGTTCTTC